This T cell receptor beta chain was found in a study of human T cells and chemical hapten exposure. The sample holds a few counts of this clonotype. This CDR3 is built from 18 residues. Per the germline V gene, CDR1 is SGHAT and CDR2 is FQNNGV. Trimming removed 0 bases at V and 3 bases at J, with 21 bases between. As the library was built, unique molecular identifiers were attached to individual cDNA molecules. MiXCR was run by TCRdb on the RACE reads, yielding one entry per CDR3 protein. The repertoire holds 150,000 to 200,000 distinct CDR3 sequences, around 23% seen once, with roughly 2.3% in the top ten. Indicated time point: patch test 3, about 24 weeks after DPC sensitization. The treatment denotes: therapeutic diphenylcyclopropenone sensitization with weekly scalp DPC.

The chain uses TRBV11-2 and TRBJ2-7; a weak D match, TRBD2 (5 bases). The clonotype originates from a woman between 40 and 55 years old with alopecia areata. Some clones in this sample may be carry-over from other donors' samples. The starting material was whole blood, obtained in connection with sensitization to the hapten diphenylcyclopropenone (DPC). The CDR3 sequence is CASSLDTPGPGSSYEQYF. CDR3 coding DNA: TGTGCCAGCAGCTTAGATACGCCCGGCCCGGGATCAAGCTACGAGCAGTACTTC.